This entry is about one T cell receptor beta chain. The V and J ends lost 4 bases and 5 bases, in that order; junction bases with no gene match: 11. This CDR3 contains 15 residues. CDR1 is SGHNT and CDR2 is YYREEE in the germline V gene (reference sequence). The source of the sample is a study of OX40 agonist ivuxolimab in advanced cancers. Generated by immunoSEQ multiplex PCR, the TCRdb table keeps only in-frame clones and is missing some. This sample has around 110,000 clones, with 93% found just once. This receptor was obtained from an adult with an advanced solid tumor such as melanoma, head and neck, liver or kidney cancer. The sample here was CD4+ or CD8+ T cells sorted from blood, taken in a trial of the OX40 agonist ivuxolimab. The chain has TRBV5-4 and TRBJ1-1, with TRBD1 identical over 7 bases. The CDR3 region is CASSTSTGWETEAFF. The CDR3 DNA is TGTGCCAGCAGCACCTCGACAGGGTGGGAAACTGAAGCTTTCTTT.